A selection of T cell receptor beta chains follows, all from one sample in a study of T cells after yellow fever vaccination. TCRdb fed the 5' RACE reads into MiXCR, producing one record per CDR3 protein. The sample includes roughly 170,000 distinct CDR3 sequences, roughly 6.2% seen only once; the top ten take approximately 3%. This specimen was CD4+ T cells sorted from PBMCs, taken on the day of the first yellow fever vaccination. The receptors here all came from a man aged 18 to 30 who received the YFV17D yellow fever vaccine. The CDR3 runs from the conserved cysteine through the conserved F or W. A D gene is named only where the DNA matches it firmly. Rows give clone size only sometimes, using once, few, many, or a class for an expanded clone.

CDR3: CASSQDPPGTAYEQYF
DNA: TGCGCCAGCAGCCAAGACCCCCCCGGGACTGCCTACGAGCAGTACTTC
J: TRBJ2-7
D: -
size: many
V: TRBV4-3

CDR3: CASSSQGNTEAYF
DNA: TGCGCCAGCAGCTCACAGGGTAACACTGAAGCTTACTTT
J: TRBJ1-1
D: -
size: -
V: TRBV5-1

CDR3: CASSFPRGDETQYF
DNA: TGTGCCAGCAGTTTCCCGCGGGGGGACGAGACCCAGTACTTC
J: TRBJ2-5
D: TRBD2
size: -
V: TRBV12-3/TRBV12-4

CDR3: CASSFNRGLARRTGELFF
DNA: TGTGCCAGCAGCTTCAACAGGGGACTAGCGCGTCGCACCGGGGAGCTGTTTTTT
J: TRBJ2-2
D: TRBD2
size: many
V: TRBV11-2

CDR3: CASSESGRNYGYTF
DNA: TGTGCCAGCAGTGAATCGGGCAGAAACTATGGCTACACCTTC
J: TRBJ1-2
D: -
size: many
V: TRBV25-1

CDR3: CASSLVTASGGAQYF
DNA: TGTGCCAGCAGCTTAGTAACTGCTAGCGGGGGGGCCCAGTACTTC
J: TRBJ2-5
D: TRBD2
size: many
V: TRBV7-2

CDR3: CASTQGLAKNIQYF
DNA: TGTGCCAGCACACAGGGACTAGCCAAAAACATTCAGTACTTC
J: TRBJ2-4
D: -
size: many
V: TRBV5-6

CDR3: CASSSRDRISYEQYF
DNA: TGTGCCAGCAGTTCTCGGGACAGGATTTCCTACGAGCAGTACTTC
J: TRBJ2-7
D: TRBD1
size: many
V: TRBV6-5

CDR3: CASRIDRGTSYNEQFF
DNA: TGCGCCAGCAGAATAGACAGGGGTACCTCCTACAATGAGCAGTTCTTC
J: TRBJ2-1
D: TRBD1
size: -
V: TRBV5-1

CDR3: CSALTVSGDQPQHF
DNA: TGCAGCGCCCTGACCGTTTCGGGGGATCAGCCCCAGCATTTT
J: TRBJ1-5
D: -
size: few
V: TRBV29-1

CDR3: CSARTGTGVRNTEAFF
DNA: TGCAGTGCTAGGACCGGGACAGGGGTTAGAAACACTGAAGCTTTCTTT
J: TRBJ1-1
D: TRBD1
size: many
V: TRBV20-1

CDR3: CASSTGLVKTYEQYF
DNA: TGTGCCAGCAGTACCGGACTAGTCAAAACCTACGAGCAGTACTTC
J: TRBJ2-7
D: TRBD2
size: few
V: TRBV5-4

CDR3: CASSWGGGLNTEAFF
DNA: TGCGCCAGCAGCTGGGGCGGGGGCCTGAACACTGAAGCTTTCTTT
J: TRBJ1-1
D: -
size: many
V: TRBV5-1

CDR3: CSARDLRAGNTIYF
DNA: TGCAGTGCTAGAGATCTTAGGGCTGGAAACACCATATATTTT
J: TRBJ1-3
D: -
size: -
V: TRBV20-1

CDR3: CASSQAARSGEQFF
DNA: TGCGCCAGCAGCCAAGCGGCGCGGTCGGGTGAGCAGTTCTTC
J: TRBJ2-1
D: -
size: many
V: TRBV4-3

CDR3: CASSRAGLPDTQYF
DNA: TGTGCCAGCAGCCGGGCAGGGCTCCCAGATACGCAGTATTTT
J: TRBJ2-3
D: -
size: many
V: TRBV7-3

CDR3: CATLSGVASTDTQYF
DNA: TGTGCCACCCTTAGCGGGGTCGCAAGCACAGATACGCAGTATTTT
J: TRBJ2-3
D: TRBD2
size: many
V: TRBV12-3/TRBV12-4